The entry below gives a single TCR beta chain sequence along with its context. No antigen is known for it. A read error may account for a junction end that differs from germline. The CDR3 spans 12 residues. Per germline, CDR1 SEHNR and CDR2 FQNEAQ (reference sequence). Isolated PBMCs totaled at least 6.5 million in each sample. Together with a sample-barcoded 5' primer, a J-beta primer mix was included in a second PCR lasting 7 to 11 cycles. TCRdb analysed the 5' RACE reads with MiXCR anew, one entry per CDR3 protein. Of about 650,000 distinct CDR3 sequences listed, approximately 30% are singletons. This sample stems from a study of blood T cells in healthy people across ages. Findings of the study overall: It was held that diversity estimates obtained from one million T cells represented underestimates. With naive T cell percentage, TCR beta diversity showed a strong correlation.

Material: blood. The chain employs TRBV7-9 and TRBJ1-5; D uncertain. This sequence was found in a woman at least 80 years old in good health. CDR3: CSSSLGNQPQHF. DNA of the CDR3: TGTTCCAGCAGCTTAGGCAATCAGCCCCAGCATTTT. Full variable domain (rest looked up from reference TRBV7-9 and TRBJ1-5): DTGVSQNPRHKITKRGQNVTFRCDPISEHNRLYWYRQTLGQGPEFLTYFQNEAQLEKSRLLSDRFSAERPKGSFSTLEIQRTEQGDSAMYLCSSSLGNQPQHFGDGTRLSIL.